This is a list of T cell receptor beta chains from one sample in a study of read filtering for tumor transcriptome and immune sequencing. TCRdb itself ran the reads through MiXCR, one entry per CDR3 protein. This sample has 85,000 or so distinct CDR3 sequences, with roughly an eighth found just once. The specimen was a population of CD138-negative cells sorted from bone marrow. The receptors originated from a donor over 35 with multiple myeloma. CDR3s include the opening cysteine and the closing phenylalanine or tryptophan. D genes are given only for firm matches. The size of a clone is reported for some rows only, either as once, few or many, or as a class for expanded clones.

TRBJ2-7	TRBD2	TRBV7-6	many	CASSLTPGGLAAGEQYF	TGTGCCAGCAGCTTAACCCCGGGGGGACTAGCTGCGGGCGAGCAGTACTTC
TRBJ2-4	TRBD2	TRBV20-1	many	CSARDHGLAGANIQYF	TGCAGTGCTAGAGATCATGGACTAGCGGGAGCAAACATTCAGTACTTC
TRBJ1-1	-	TRBV11-2	-	CASSAGRTNTDAFF	TGTGCCAGCAGCGCTGGCAGGACGAACACTGATGCTTTCTTT
TRBJ2-1	TRBD2	TRBV29-1	many	CSAHQGLAGSNEQFF	TGCAGCGCCCACCAAGGGCTAGCGGGATCCAATGAGCAGTTCTTC
TRBJ2-1	-	TRBV7-2	many	CASSFTDYNEQFF	TGTGCCAGCAGCTTTACGGATTACAATGAGCAGTTCTTC
TRBJ1-4	TRBD1	TRBV29-1	many	CSVKGTGTTNEKLFF	TGCAGCGTTAAGGGGACAGGGACAACTAATGAAAAACTGTTTTTT
TRBJ2-7	-	TRBV29-1	few	CSATGPGYEQYF	TGCAGCGCCACGGGACCGGGCTACGAGCAGTACTTC
TRBJ1-1	-	TRBV28	few	CATRRTVNTEAFF	TGTGCCACCCGTCGCACAGTGAACACTGAAGCTTTCTTT
TRBJ1-1	-	TRBV5-1	-	CASSLARTNTGAFF	TGCGCCAGCAGCTTGGCCAGAACGAACACTGGAGCTTTCTTT
TRBJ2-5	TRBD2	TRBV5-1	-	CASSGTSGRAETQYF	TGCGCCAGCAGCGGGACTAGCGGGAGGGCCGAGACCCAGTACTTC
TRBJ2-1	-	TRBV7-2	many	CASSLPGSYNEQFF	TGTGCCAGCAGCTTGCCTGGCTCCTACAATGAGCAGTTCTTC
TRBJ2-2	-	TRBV6-6	many	CASKGGSGELFF	TGTGCCAGCAAGGGGGGGTCCGGGGAGCTGTTTTTT
TRBJ2-1	TRBD2	TRBV3-1	many	CASSRLRTSGYNEQFF	TGTGCCAGCAGCCGACTACGGACTAGCGGATACAATGAGCAGTTCTTC
TRBJ2-6	-	TRBV29-1	many	CSVAVDSGANVLTF	TGCAGCGTTGCGGTAGACTCTGGGGCCAACGTCCTGACTTTC
TRBJ1-5	-	TRBV19	many	CASSMTLGQPQHF	TGTGCCAGTAGTATGACGCTGGGTCAGCCCCAGCATTTT
TRBJ1-1	-	TRBV24-1	few	CATQGRENTEAFF	TGTGCCACCCAGGGACGGGAAAACACTGAAGCTTTCTTT
TRBJ2-3	-	TRBV29-1	many	CTVDTQYF	TGCACCGTGGATACGCAGTATTTT
TRBJ2-2	TRBD1	TRBV10-3	many	CAIRGTGSNTGELFF	TGTGCCATCAGGGGGACAGGTTCGAACACCGGGGAGCTGTTTTTT
TRBJ1-4	TRBD1	TRBV30	many	CAWSVGPPGGLEKLFF	TGTGCCTGGAGTGTAGGCCCTCCAGGGGGCCTAGAAAAACTGTTTTTT
TRBJ2-2	-	TRBV6-1	many	CASSKDGNTGELFF	TGTGCCAGCAGTAAGGACGGGAACACCGGGGAGCTGTTTTTT
TRBJ2-5	TRBD1	TRBV5-1	many	CASSVTGGQETQYF	TGCGCCAGCAGCGTGACAGGGGGCCAAGAGACCCAGTACTTC
TRBJ1-1	-	TRBV6-2/TRBV6-3	many	CASRLRENTEAFF	TGTGCCAGCAGACTCAGGGAAAACACTGAAGCTTTCTTT
TRBJ2-7	TRBD1	TRBV28	many	CASSPGQSYEQYF	TGTGCCAGCAGCCCGGGACAGAGCTACGAGCAGTACTTC
TRBJ2-3	-	TRBV7-9	-	CASRARTASPDTQYF	TGTGCCAGCAGGGCCCGGACAGCTAGCCCAGATACGCAGTATTTT
TRBJ2-1	TRBD2	TRBV20-1	many	CSARRTSGGLEQFF	TGCAGTGCCAGACGGACTAGCGGGGGGCTGGAGCAGTTCTTC
TRBJ2-1	-	TRBV20-1	-	CGARDLRNGGNNEQFF	TGCGGTGCTAGAGATCTCCGGAACGGGGGTAACAATGAGCAGTTCTTC
TRBJ2-4	-	TRBV20-1	-	CSARSSQPLNIQYF	TGCAGTGCCCGCTCTAGTCAGCCTTTAAACATTCAGTACTTC
TRBJ2-1	TRBD2	TRBV29-1	medium-sized	CSVWREGHEQFF	TGCAGCGTTTGGCGGGAGGGGCATGAGCAGTTCTTC
TRBJ2-7	TRBD2	TRBV28	many	CASRTPIAGRYEQYF	TGTGCCAGCAGGACCCCTATAGCGGGGCGCTACGAGCAGTACTTC
TRBJ2-6	TRBD1	TRBV28	many	CASFGQGGANVLTF	TGTGCCAGCTTCGGACAGGGTGGGGCCAACGTCCTGACTTTC
TRBJ2-1	-	TRBV9	many	CASSVEVNSYNEQFF	TGTGCCAGCAGCGTTGAGGTAAACTCCTACAATGAGCAGTTCTTC
TRBJ2-2	-	TRBV28	-	CASTFGGGNTGELFF	TGTGCCAGCACCTTTGGTGGGGGTAACACCGGGGAGCTGTTTTTT
TRBJ2-7	TRBD2	TRBV11-2	many	CASRIPGLAGEWYEQYF	TGTGCCAGCAGAATACCGGGACTAGCGGGAGAATGGTACGAGCAGTACTTC
TRBJ2-1	-	TRBV7-3	many	CASSLTGSNWNEQFF	TGTGCCAGCAGCTTAACAGGGTCGAATTGGAATGAGCAGTTCTTC
TRBJ2-7	TRBD1	TRBV29-1	many	CSVAGQGRGNEQYF	TGCAGCGTCGCCGGACAGGGACGGGGGAACGAGCAGTACTTC
TRBJ2-1	TRBD2	TRBV20-1	many	CSARGLAGSYNEQFF	TGCAGTGCCAGAGGGCTAGCGGGCTCCTACAATGAGCAGTTCTTC
TRBJ2-2	TRBD1	TRBV20-1	-	CSAKRQGYTGELFF	TGCAGTGCCAAAAGACAGGGCTATACCGGGGAGCTGTTTTTT
TRBJ2-7	-	TRBV23-1	many	CASSRHRDPRIGLLLEEQYF	TGCGCCAGCAGTCGACACAGGGATCCGAGGATTGGGCTACTACTTGAGGAGCAGTACTTC
TRBJ2-5	-	TRBV10-3	many	CAGGTPGETQYF	TGTGCCGGGGGGACCCCAGGCGAGACCCAGTACTTC
TRBJ2-7	-	TRBV5-1	many	CASSSGFFYEQYF	TGCGCCAGCAGCTCCGGGTTTTTTTACGAGCAGTACTTC
TRBJ2-7	-	TRBV29-1	once	CSVIPGPAGYEQYF	TGCAGCGTGATCCCGGGGCCGGCTGGGTACGAGCAGTACTTC
TRBJ1-1	-	TRBV12-5	many	CASGSIPQNTEAFF	TGTGCTAGTGGTTCAATACCCCAGAACACTGAAGCTTTCTTT
TRBJ2-2	-	TRBV7-2	-	CASSLDGVGELFF	TGTGCCAGCAGCTTAGACGGGGTCGGGGAGCTGTTTTTT
TRBJ2-1	TRBD2	TRBV20-1	many	CSPIWREWYNEQFF	TGCAGTCCGATTTGGCGGGAGTGGTACAATGAGCAGTTCTTC
TRBJ1-5	TRBD1	TRBV28	few	CASSFGTGAGVSNQPQHF	TGTGCCAGCAGTTTCGGGACAGGGGCCGGGGTTAGCAATCAGCCCCAGCATTTT
TRBJ1-1	TRBD1	TRBV14	many	CASSQDRGTEAFF	TGTGCCAGCAGCCAGGACAGGGGAACTGAAGCTTTCTTT
TRBJ1-1	-	TRBV10-1	few	CASSAVRGDTEAFF	TGCGCCAGCAGTGCCGTTCGGGGGGACACTGAAGCTTTCTTT
TRBJ2-6	-	TRBV20-1	many	CSALDPKGDGANVLTF	TGCAGTGCCCTAGACCCCAAGGGGGACGGGGCCAACGTCCTGACTTTC
TRBJ1-1	-	TRBV29-1	many	CSVRRENTEAFF	TGCAGCGTCCGACGCGAGAACACTGAAGCTTTCTTT
TRBJ2-2	-	TRBV28	many	CASSFGARGELFF	TGTGCCAGCAGTTTCGGGGCACGAGGGGAGCTGTTTTTT
TRBJ2-7	-	TRBV5-5	many	CASSLASGVYYEQYF	TGTGCCAGCAGCTTGGCCTCCGGGGTTTACTACGAGCAGTACTTC
TRBJ1-1	-	TRBV2	many	CASGEGANTEAFF	TGTGCCAGTGGGGAAGGGGCCAACACTGAAGCTTTCTTT
TRBJ1-1	-	TRBV28	many	CASSQGWDTEAFF	TGTGCCAGCTCCCAGGGATGGGACACTGAAGCTTTCTTT
TRBJ2-1	TRBD2	TRBV20-1	many	CSARAGNPASGPYREQFF	TGCAGTGCTAGAGCAGGCAACCCCGCTAGCGGGCCCTACAGGGAGCAGTTCTTC
TRBJ1-1	-	TRBV2	many	CASGRERNTEAFF	TGTGCCAGCGGGAGGGAGCGGAACACTGAAGCTTTCTTT
TRBJ2-7	TRBD1	TRBV29-1	many	CSVTGTGAYKQYF	TGCAGCGTGACCGGGACAGGCGCCTACAAGCAGTACTTC
TRBJ2-3	-	TRBV10-3	many	CAISDASTDTQYF	TGTGCCATCAGTGACGCGAGCACAGATACGCAGTATTTT
TRBJ2-7	-	TRBV7-9	few	CASSSTGPSEQYF	TGTGCCAGCAGCTCTACAGGGCCGAGCGAGCAGTACTTC
TRBJ2-1	-	TRBV21-1	many	CASSKKRRLAQFF	TGTGCCAGCAGCAAAAAAAGGAGGCTGGCTCAGTTCTTC